This TCR beta chain was sequenced for a study of low-dose radiotherapy and immunotherapy resistance in tumors. Study overall: Each fraction for Cohort 1 was 0.5 Gy, given every 2 weeks, and the total came to 6.5 Gy. Ipilimumab 1 mg/kg every six weeks, together with nivolumab 240 mg every two weeks, was given intravenously to patients. It was every two weeks, one day before radiation and immunotherapy, that intravenous cyclophosphamide 200 mg/m2 was given.

The V and J ends lost 5 bases and 4 bases respectively, with 3 bases between them. The CDR3 length is 11 residues. Germline CDR1 MDHEN, CDR2 SYDVKM. TRAV and TRBV primers primed cDNA for both TCRalpha and TCRbeta. Amplification, which lasted 15 to 20 PCR cycles, used a constant-region primer and V-primer adapter to amplify TCRs. Amplification (by in vitro transcription) was performed on isolated mRNA. TCRdb re-analysed the reads in MiXCR, keeping a single row per CDR3 protein. This table has under 95,000 distinct CDR3 sequences, around 17% appearing once. Stated time point: after trial treatment. Treatment of the sample: LDRT plus nivolumab, ipilimumab, low-dose cyclophosphamide and aspirin (RACIN trial). This clonotype was recorded at least ten times.

Sequenced here: PBMCs, sampled after low-dose radiotherapy plus immunotherapy. The sequence was collected from a male donor with prostate cancer. The rearrangement links TRBV28 to TRBJ1-5, with D unresolved. The CDR3 spells CASSVNQPQHF. CDR3 DNA: TGTGCCAGCAGTGTAAATCAGCCCCAGCATTTT.